This T cell receptor (beta chain) was sequenced in a study of cytomegalovirus exposure and HLA in healthy donors. V was clipped by 2 bases and J by 7 bases; unmatched bases: 3. This CDR3 region has 15 residues. Per the germline V gene, CDR1 is MDHEN and CDR2 is SYDVKM. 60 Vbeta and 13 Jbeta primers were used in PCR. Assay used: immunoSEQ multiplex PCR; TCRdb lists only in-frame clones, some missing. The table shows under 200,000 clones, with 80% to 90% occurring only once. Specimen: PBMCs. This TCR was sampled from a woman between 25 and 40 years old in good health and CMV-seropositive. V is TRBV28 and J is TRBJ1-4, with 11 bases identical to TRBD1. The CDR3 DNA reads as TGTGCCAGCAGTTTAAGGACAGGGGGCGGTGAAAAACTGTTTTTT. It codes for CASSLRTGGGEKLFF.